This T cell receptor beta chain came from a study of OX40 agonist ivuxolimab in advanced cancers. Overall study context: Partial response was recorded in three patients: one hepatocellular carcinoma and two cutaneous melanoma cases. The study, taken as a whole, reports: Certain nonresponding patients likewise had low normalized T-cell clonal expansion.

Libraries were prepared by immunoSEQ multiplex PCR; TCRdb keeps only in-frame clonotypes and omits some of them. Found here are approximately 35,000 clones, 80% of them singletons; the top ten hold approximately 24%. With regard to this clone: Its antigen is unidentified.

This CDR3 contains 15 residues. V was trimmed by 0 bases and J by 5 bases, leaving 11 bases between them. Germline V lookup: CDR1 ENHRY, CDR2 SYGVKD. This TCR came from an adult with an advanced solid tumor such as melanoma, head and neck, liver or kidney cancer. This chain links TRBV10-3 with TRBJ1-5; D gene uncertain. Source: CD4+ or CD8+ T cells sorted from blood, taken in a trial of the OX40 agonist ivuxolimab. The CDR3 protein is CAISESFGTDQPQHF. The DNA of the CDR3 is TGTGCCATCAGTGAGTCGTTCGGCACAGATCAGCCCCAGCATTTT.